The source of this TCR beta chain is a study of identical twins. TCRdb redid the calling of the 5' RACE reads with MiXCR, one entry per CDR3 protein. The sample carries a few hundred thousand distinct CDR3 sequences, 7.5% to 10% recorded once. V gave up 4 bases and J gave up 4 bases; unmatched junction bases: 14. The CDR3 sequence is 17 residues long. Per germline, CDR1 SGHTA and CDR2 FQGNSA. These data were also reused for a study on yellow fever vaccine responses in identical twins.

The TCR was taken from a woman aged 18 to 35 in good health. Sequenced material: PBMCs. The genes are TRBV7-2 and TRBJ2-3; 7 nucleotides align to TRBD2. For the CDR3, the DNA is TGTGCCAGCAGCTCAATTTCGCGGGAGACGGTGGCAGATACGCAGTATTTT. Amino acid sequence: CASSSISRETVADTQYF.